One sample yielded the 15 T cell receptor beta chains listed below, sequenced in a study of cytomegalovirus exposure and HLA in healthy donors. The PCR used 60 Vbeta and 13 Jbeta primers. Generated by immunoSEQ multiplex PCR, the TCRdb table keeps only in-frame clones and is missing some. The sample contains approximately 130,000 clones, roughly 80% of which appear only once. Sequenced material: PBMCs. Receptors originate from a man aged 35 to 55 in good health and CMV-seronegative.

This CDR3 reads CSVGTSERRNEQFF. The CDR3 DNA reads TGCAGCGTGGGGACTAGCGAGAGGAGGAATGAGCAGTTCTTC. The gene calls are TRBV29-1 and TRBJ2-1; 10 bases are a match to TRBD2. The CDR3 totals 14 residues. V trimming: 6 bases; J trimming: 7 bases; junction bases outside the gene matches: 9. Per germline, CDR1 SQVTM and CDR2 ANQGSEA.

The chain combines TRBV10-3 with TRBJ1-4, with 7 bases that match TRBD1. CDR1 is ENHRY and CDR2 is SYGVKD in the germline V gene. The CDR3 is made up of 14 amino acids. Trimming removed 2 bases from V and 8 bases from J; junction bases left unmatched: 5. The CDR3 bases are TGTGCCATCAGTGAGCGGACAGGTATAGAAAAACTGTTTTTT. This encodes CAISERTGIEKLFF.

The rearrangement links TRBV5-8 to TRBJ2-3; 7 positions match TRBD1. With V trimmed by 0 bases and J by 5 bases, 9 bases remained unmatched. Germline loops: CDR1 SGHTS, CDR2 YDEGEE. The CDR3 runs to 16 residues. The CDR3 reads CASSLAGDSSVDTQYF. DNA of the CDR3: TGTGCCAGCAGCTTGGCCGGGGACAGTTCGGTAGATACGCAGTATTTT.

This clone came up once. V and J are TRBV5-4 and TRBJ1-2, with 8 bases that match TRBD1. CDR1 and CDR2 (germline): SGHNT, YYREEE (reference sequence). CDR3 length: 15 residues. V dropped 1 base and J dropped 3; count of bases not matched to a gene: 5. The CDR3 spells CASSLSGGYDYGYTF. The CDR3 region has the DNA TGTGCCAGCAGCTTGTCAGGGGGCTACGACTATGGCTACACCTTC.

The chain employs TRBV5-1 and TRBJ2-5, with TRBD2 matching over 12 bases. Germline trimming cut 3 bases from V and 6 bases from J; bases unmatched to any gene: 6. This CDR3 spans 15 amino acids. From germline, CDR1 is SGHRS and CDR2 YFSETQ. The CDR3 DNA sequence: TGCGCCAGCAGCTCTGAGGGACTAGCGGGCCAGACCCAGTACTTC. Protein sequence: CASSSEGLAGQTQYF.

This clone is a singleton in its sample. The chain combines TRBV7-9 with TRBJ1-2; D gene ambiguous. CDR3 size: 12 residues. From germline, CDR1 is SEHNR and CDR2 FQNEAQ (reference sequence). V was clipped by 2 bases and J by 6 bases, with 7 bases between them. CDR3 amino acids: CASSLQYHGYTF. The CDR3 DNA sequence: TGTGCCAGCAGCTTACAGTATCATGGCTACACCTTC.

The chain links TRBV13 to TRBJ1-1; 10 nucleotides line up with TRBD1. This CDR3 has 16 amino acids. Germline V gene lookup returns CDR1 PRHDT and CDR2 FYEKMQ (reference sequence). The J segment lost 3 bases and the V segment lost 7 bases, leaving 11 bases of the junction unmatched. The chain's CDR3 is CASNDRGRNWYTEAFF. CDR3 DNA sequence: TGTGCCAGCAATGACAGGGGGCGAAATTGGTACACTGAAGCTTTCTTT.

This clone was counted a few times. This rearrangement joins TRBV7-2 to TRBJ1-2, with 8 bases that match TRBD1. The CDR3 contains 14 residues. V lost 5 bases, J lost 7 bases, and 9 bases stayed unmatched. Per the germline V gene, CDR1 is SGHTA and CDR2 is FQGNSA. CDR3 loop: CASSDSGTGPGYTF. CDR3 DNA: TGTGCCAGCAGCGACTCCGGGACAGGCCCTGGCTACACCTTC. The complete variable domain, with remaining parts taken from reference TRBV7-2 and TRBJ1-2, reads GAGVSQSPSNKVTEKGKDVELRCDPISGHTALYWYRQSLGQGLEFLIYFQGNSAPDKSGLPSDRFSAERTGGSVSTLTIQRTQQEDSAVYLCASSDSGTGPGYTFGSGTRLTVV.

The chain carries TRBV9 and TRBJ2-7; D possibly corresponds to TRBD2 (6 bases). This CDR3 region has 17 residues. The V end was cut by 6 bases, the J end by 4 bases, with 26 bases between. Looked up from germline, CDR1 is SGDLS and CDR2 is YYNGEE. CDR3 nucleotides: TGTGCCAGCACCGGGCACCGGTCCGGGGGAGAGGGGTACGAGCAGTACTTC. It yields the protein CASTGHRSGGEGYEQYF.

This rearrangement joins TRBV7-2 to TRBJ2-2; 9 bases are a match to TRBD1. V lost 1 base, J lost 4 bases, and 7 bases stayed unmatched. The CDR3 runs to 17 residues. Germline CDR1 reads SGHTA; CDR2 reads FQGNSA. The CDR3 DNA reads as TGTGCCAGCAGCTTAGTACCACCGGGACAGGGCACCGGGGAGCTGTTTTTT. Translation gives CASSLVPPGQGTGELFF.

The chain uses TRBV7-9 and TRBJ2-5; D not certain. V gave up 10 bases and J gave up 5 bases, with 5 bases separating them. CDR3 length: 9 residues. CDR1 is SEHNR, CDR2 FQNEAQ, per germline (reference sequence). The CDR3 is CATGETQYF. CDR3 in DNA: TGTGCCACCGGGGAGACCCAGTACTTC.

This chain uses TRBV19 with TRBJ2-7; a possible D gene is TRBD1 (5 bases). V gave up 0 bases and J gave up 2 bases, with 11 bases separating them. CDR3 length equals 15 residues. Looked up from germline, CDR1 is LNHDA and CDR2 is SQIVND (reference sequence). CDR3: CASSIDRAPTYEQYF. CDR3 nucleotides: TGTGCCAGTAGTATAGACAGGGCTCCGACCTACGAGCAGTACTTC.

This chain links TRBV6-5 with TRBJ1-3; maybe TRBD1 (5 bases). CDR3 length: 15 amino acids. Trimming removed 6 bases from V and 0 bases from J, with 12 bases in between. Germline values: CDR1 MNHEY, CDR2 SVGAGI. CDR3 in amino acids: CASSLDRYSGNTIYF. In nucleotides, the CDR3 is TGTGCCAGCAGCCTAGACAGATACTCTGGAAACACCATATATTTT.

The count of this clone is one. The V gene is TRBV25-1, the J gene TRBJ2-1; D perhaps matches TRBD1 (7 bases). The CDR3 loop spans 17 amino acids. The V end lost 3 bases, the J end lost 4 bases, and 19 bases lay between the germline ends. The germline CDR1 and CDR2 sequences are MGHDK and SYGVNS. The CDR3 coding sequence is TGTGCCAGCAGTGACCCTTCGGCAGGGGGGATATACAATGAGCAGTTCTTC. It specifies CASSDPSAGGIYNEQFF.

The chain couples TRBV28 to TRBJ2-5; the D gene is possibly TRBD2 (7 bases). Deletions cut 3 bases from V and 5 bases from J, with 22 bases between. The germline gives CDR1 MDHEN, CDR2 SYDVKM. The CDR3 has 17 residues. The CDR3 DNA reads TGTGCCAGCAGTTTTCGGGGGGCCTCCCAATCCGGCGAGACCCAGTACTTC. It specifies CASSFRGASQSGETQYF.